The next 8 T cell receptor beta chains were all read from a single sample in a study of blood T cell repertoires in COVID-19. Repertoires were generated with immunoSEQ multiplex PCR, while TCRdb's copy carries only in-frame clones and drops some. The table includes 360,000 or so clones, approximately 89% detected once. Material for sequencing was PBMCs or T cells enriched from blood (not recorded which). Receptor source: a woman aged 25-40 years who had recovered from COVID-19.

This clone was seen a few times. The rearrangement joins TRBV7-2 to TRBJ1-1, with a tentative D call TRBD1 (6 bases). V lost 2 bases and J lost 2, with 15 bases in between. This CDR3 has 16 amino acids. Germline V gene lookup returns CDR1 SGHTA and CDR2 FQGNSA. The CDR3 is CASSLLQGRGNTEAFF. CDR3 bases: TGTGCCAGCAGCTTACTACAGGGCCGGGGAAACACTGAAGCTTTCTTT.

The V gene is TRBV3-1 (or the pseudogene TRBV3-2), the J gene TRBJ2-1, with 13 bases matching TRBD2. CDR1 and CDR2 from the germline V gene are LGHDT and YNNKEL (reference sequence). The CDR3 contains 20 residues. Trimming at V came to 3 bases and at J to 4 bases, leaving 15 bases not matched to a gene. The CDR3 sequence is CASSQRTSGSSVTTYNEQFF. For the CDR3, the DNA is TGTGCCAGCAGCCAGAGGACTAGCGGGAGCTCCGTTACAACATACAATGAGCAGTTCTTC.

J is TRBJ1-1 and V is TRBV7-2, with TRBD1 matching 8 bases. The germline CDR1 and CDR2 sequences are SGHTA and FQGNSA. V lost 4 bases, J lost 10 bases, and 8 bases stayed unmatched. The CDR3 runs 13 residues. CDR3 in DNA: TGTGCCAGCAGCTCTTCAGGGGGCCGGGGAGCTTTCTTT. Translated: CASSSSGGRGAFF.

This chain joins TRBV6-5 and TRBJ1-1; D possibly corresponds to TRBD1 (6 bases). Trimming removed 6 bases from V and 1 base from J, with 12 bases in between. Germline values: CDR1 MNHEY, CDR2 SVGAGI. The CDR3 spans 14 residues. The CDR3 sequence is CASRRGQKNTEAFF. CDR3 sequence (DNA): TGTGCCAGCAGACGCGGACAGAAGAACACTGAAGCTTTCTTT.

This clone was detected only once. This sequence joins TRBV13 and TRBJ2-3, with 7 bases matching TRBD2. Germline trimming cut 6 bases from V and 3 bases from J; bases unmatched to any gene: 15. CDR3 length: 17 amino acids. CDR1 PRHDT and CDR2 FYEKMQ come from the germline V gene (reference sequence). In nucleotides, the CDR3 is TGTGCCAGCAGTTTAAGCGGGGTCCGAAGGCGGACAGATACGCAGTATTTT. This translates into CASSLSGVRRRTDTQYF.

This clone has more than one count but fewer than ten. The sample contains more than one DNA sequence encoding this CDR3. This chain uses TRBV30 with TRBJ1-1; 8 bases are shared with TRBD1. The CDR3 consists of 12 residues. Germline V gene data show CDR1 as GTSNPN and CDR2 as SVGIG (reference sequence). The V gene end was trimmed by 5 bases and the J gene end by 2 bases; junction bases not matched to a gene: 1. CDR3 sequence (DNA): TGTGCCTGGGGACAGGGAAACACTGAAGCTTTCTTT. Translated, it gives CAWGQGNTEAFF.

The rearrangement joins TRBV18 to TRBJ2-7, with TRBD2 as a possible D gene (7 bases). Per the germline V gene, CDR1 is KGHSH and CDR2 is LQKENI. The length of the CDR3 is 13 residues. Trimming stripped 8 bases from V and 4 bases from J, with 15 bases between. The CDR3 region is CASEGGPRYEQYF. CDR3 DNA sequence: TGTGCCAGCGAGGGGGGGCCACGGTACGAGCAGTACTTC.

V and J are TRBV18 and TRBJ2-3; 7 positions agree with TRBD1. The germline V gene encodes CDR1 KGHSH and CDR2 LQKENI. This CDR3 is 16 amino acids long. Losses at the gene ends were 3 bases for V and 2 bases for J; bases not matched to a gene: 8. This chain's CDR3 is CASSPKQGPFTDTQYF. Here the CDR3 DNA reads TGTGCCAGCTCACCGAAACAGGGGCCCTTCACAGATACGCAGTATTTT.